This T cell receptor (beta chain) was documented in a study of CD8+CD57+ T cells in acquired aplastic anemia. Study context: The sorted CD4+ and CD8+ cells yielded an average around 3 ug of DNA. Study observations and caveats: Patients and healthy controls showed no significant CD8+ Simpson's diversity difference. Comparison of patients with controls identified roughly 27 shared CD8+ CDR3 sequences.

This clonotype was counted ten times or more. Its antigen remains unidentified. According to the study, genomic DNA was the template for TCR beta VDJ and CDR3 profiling. TCRdb processed the reads anew with MiXCR; each CDR3 protein has one entry. The repertoire has just over 400,000 distinct CDR3 sequences, roughly 68% of them found once; the top ten carry under 5%. The ends were cut back, 0 bases at V and 7 bases at J, with 12 bases in the middle. CDR1 LNHDA and CDR2 SQIVND come from the germline V gene (reference sequence). The CDR3 runs to 14 residues. The genes are TRBV19 and TRBJ1-1; maybe TRBD1 (6 bases). The source is a human donor in good health, serving as a control. The specimen sequenced was sorted CD4+, CD8+, or CD8+CD57+ T cells (not recorded which) from PBMCs. CDR3 nucleotide sequence: TGTGCCAGTAGTATAGATCGACAGGCATTTGAAGCTTTCTTT. This encodes CASSIDRQAFEAFF.